Presented here are 11 T cell receptor beta chains from one specimen sequenced in a study of human T cells and chemical hapten exposure. Stated time point: patch test 2, 6 weeks after DPC sensitization. Regarding treatment: therapeutic diphenylcyclopropenone sensitization with weekly scalp DPC. Using its own MiXCR run on the RACE reads, TCRdb lists one record per CDR3 protein. Of about 350,000 distinct CDR3 sequences listed, about 6% are singletons. Sample: whole blood, taken in connection with sensitization to the hapten diphenylcyclopropenone (DPC). These receptors were obtained from a woman aged 18-35 years with alopecia areata. Some clones in this sample may be carry-over from other donors' samples.

In this sample, this clonotype turned up many times. This chain uses TRBV7-9 with TRBJ1-5; no definite D call. Trimming cost V 1 base and J 0 bases, with 7 bases left between them. Germline loops: CDR1 SEHNR, CDR2 FQNEAQ (reference sequence). This CDR3 contains 15 residues. The CDR3 sequence: CASSLDSYSNQPQHF. The CDR3 DNA reads TGTGCCAGCAGCTTAGACAGCTATAGCAATCAGCCCCAGCATTTT.

This clonotype appeared many times. CDR3 nucleotides: TGTGCCAGCAGCCCCAAGCTGTTCGGGGAGCTGTTTTTT. It is translated as CASSPKLFGELFF. J is TRBJ2-2 and V is TRBV13, with D unresolved. CDR3 length: 13 amino acids. From germline, CDR1 is PRHDT and CDR2 FYEKMQ (reference sequence). Trimming removed 5 bases at V and 7 bases at J, with 11 bases between.

This clonotype turned up a few times. CDR3 nucleotides: TGTGCCAGCAGCTCCGACAGGTTGAGGACTGAAGCTTTCTTT. Translation: CASSSDRLRTEAFF. This chain uses TRBV3-1 with TRBJ1-1; a weak D match, TRBD1 (6 bases). V was trimmed by 5 bases and J by 5 bases, leaving 15 bases between them. The germline gives CDR1 LGHDT, CDR2 YNNKEL (reference sequence). The CDR3 contains 14 residues.

V gene TRBV4-2 combines with J gene TRBJ2-5; 8 bases are shared with TRBD2. Germline-derived CDR1 and CDR2 are LGHNA and YNFKEQ. Unmatched junction bases numbered 6, after V lost 0 bases and J lost 3 bases. This CDR3 has 16 amino acids. The CDR3 spells CASSQDDGGAEETQYF. The CDR3 region has the DNA TGTGCCAGCAGCCAAGACGACGGGGGGGCGGAAGAGACCCAGTACTTC.

The V and J genes are TRBV7-2 and TRBJ2-7; the match to TRBD2 covers 9 bases. The CDR3 is 15 residues long. Germline V CDR1 and CDR2: SGHTA, FQGNSA. V was clipped by 5 bases and J by 4 bases; unmatched bases: 9. The DNA of the CDR3 is TGTGCCAGCAGCCTACGCGGGGGGGCTGCTTACGAGCAGTACTTC. This translates into CASSLRGGAAYEQYF.

This clonotype has ten or more counts. The chain links TRBV20-1 to TRBJ2-3; D is tentatively TRBD1 or TRBD2 (5 bases each). V lost 0 bases, J lost 3 bases, and 10 bases lay in between. The CDR3 has 14 residues. CDR1 is DFQATT, CDR2 SNEGSKA, per germline (reference sequence). CDR3 sequence (DNA): TGCAGTGCTAGAGATCGGGGCAAGACAGATACGCAGTATTTT. Translating it yields CSARDRGKTDTQYF.

Many counts were recorded for this clonotype. This chain connects TRBV5-1 to TRBJ1-4, with D possibly matching TRBD1 (5 bases). Germline loops: CDR1 SGHRS, CDR2 YFSETQ. The ends were cut back, 0 bases at V and 0 bases at J, with 6 bases in the middle. This CDR3 has 15 amino acids. CDR3 region: CASSLGTTTNEKLFF. The CDR3 DNA sequence: TGCGCCAGCAGCTTGGGGACAACAACTAATGAAAAACTGTTTTTT.

This clonotype was recorded only once. This sequence may be a read error, since a much larger clone differs from it by one base. V gene TRBV7-2 combines with J gene TRBJ1-4; D is ambiguous. The CDR3 is 14 amino acids. CDR1 is SGHTA, CDR2 FQGNSA, per germline. As DNA, the CDR3 is TGTGCCAGCAGCTTATTAGGGCAGGTTGAAAAACTGCTTTTT. Encoded protein: CASSLLGQVEKLLF.

This sequence joins TRBV6-2 or TRBV6-3 and TRBJ2-1, with D possibly being TRBD2 (6 bases). The germline V gene has CDR1 MNHEY and CDR2 SVGEGT. V was trimmed by 2 bases and J by 5 bases, leaving 19 bases between them. This CDR3 is 17 amino acids long. The CDR3 is CASSYILRTKTDNEQFF. The CDR3 nucleotides are TGTGCCAGCAGTTACATTCTAAGGACTAAAACTGACAATGAGCAGTTCTTC.

This clonotype has at least ten counts. V is TRBV12-3 or TRBV12-4 and J is TRBJ1-5; D unclear. This CDR3 spans 14 amino acids. The V and J ends lost 1 base and 7 bases respectively, with 11 bases between them. CDR3 loop: CASSLERRAQPQHF. In DNA, the CDR3 is TGTGCCAGCAGTTTAGAACGGCGCGCCCAGCCCCAGCATTTT.

The V gene is TRBV20-1, the J gene TRBJ2-3, with 11 positions matching TRBD2. V trimming: 5 bases; J trimming: 3 bases; junction bases outside the gene matches: 10. The CDR3 has 16 residues. The germline gives CDR1 DFQATT, CDR2 SNEGSKA (reference sequence). Here the CDR3 reads CSALRSSGGKTDTQYF. The CDR3 region has the DNA TGCAGTGCTCTTCGGTCTAGCGGGGGGAAGACAGATACGCAGTATTTT.